Sequencing of this TCR beta chain was carried out in a study of T cell changes during pregnancy in multiple sclerosis. The repertoire was sequenced with immunoSEQ multiplex PCR; TCRdb's copy has only in-frame clones and lacks some. This sample has roughly 35,000 clones, with around 90% found just once. V gave up 4 bases and J gave up 13 bases, with 17 bases separating them. Germline CDR1 MDHEN, CDR2 SYDVKM. The CDR3 sequence is 13 residues long. The sample was CD4+ T cells from peripheral blood mononuclear cells, taken after pregnancy. The chain has TRBV28 and TRBJ1-5, with D possibly matching TRBD1 (6 bases). The receptor's source is a female donor with multiple sclerosis, enrolled in a pregnancy study. CDR3 sequence reads: CASSSRPGQSQHF. CDR3 bases: TGTGCCAGCAGTTCCAGACCGGGACAATCACAGCATTTT.